These 5 T cell receptor beta chains originate from one sample sequenced in a study of shared clonotypes between healthy human individuals. CD45RO-negative cells were positively selected for CCR7, leaving out terminally differentiated effector memory CD45RA+ cells. Sequencing used immunoSEQ multiplex PCR; TCRdb keeps in-frame clones, though not all of them. The repertoire holds about 2,200,000 clones, with more than 85% as singletons. Specimen: naive CD8+ T cells from PBMCs. These receptors all stem from a man younger than 35 in good health. Some clones in this sample may be carry-over from other donors' samples.

The rearrangement joins TRBV7-3 to TRBJ2-7, with 9 bases that match TRBD1. V dropped 5 bases and J dropped 5; count of bases not matched to a gene: 7. Per the germline V gene, CDR1 is SGHTA and CDR2 is FQGTGA. The CDR3 runs 14 residues. CDR3 sequence: CASSPTGGWDEQYF. The CDR3 DNA sequence: TGTGCCAGCAGCCCGACAGGGGGTTGGGACGAGCAGTACTTC.

The J gene is TRBJ1-1, the V gene TRBV4-2; no clear D gene. The length of the CDR3 is 18 residues. V lost 0 bases and J 3 bases, leaving 20 bases between the germline ends. CDR1 is LGHNA, CDR2 YNFKEQ, per germline. The CDR3 reads CASSQDLTLQIAHTEAFF. As DNA, the CDR3 is TGTGCCAGCAGCCAAGACTTGACGCTACAGATCGCCCACACTGAAGCTTTCTTT.

Written as DNA, the CDR3 is TGTGCCAGCAGTTTAGCACAGTTTAGCAATCAGCCCCAGCATTTT. Translated, it gives CASSLAQFSNQPQHF. This chain uses TRBV27 with TRBJ1-5; D remains unclear. V gave up 2 bases and J gave up 0 bases, with 8 bases separating them. The CDR3 has 15 amino acids. Germline CDR1 is MNHEY and CDR2 is SMNVEV (reference sequence).

This clone occurred once. The chain links TRBV5-6 to TRBJ2-1; D is ambiguous. CDR1 and CDR2 from the germline V gene are SGHDT and YYEEEE. CDR3 length: 11 residues. Trimming removed 4 bases from V and 6 bases from J, with 5 bases in between. The CDR3 protein is CASSQSNEQFF. The CDR3 DNA is TGTGCCAGCAGCCAATCCAATGAGCAGTTCTTC.

V and J are TRBV28 and TRBJ2-7; TRBD1 matches at 8 bases. The germline gives CDR1 MDHEN, CDR2 SYDVKM. The V gene end was trimmed by 2 bases and the J gene end by 0 bases; junction bases not matched to a gene: 9. The CDR3 length is 17 residues. For the CDR3, the DNA is TGTGCCAGCAGTTTACCAGCCAGGGACAGGCCCTCCTACGAGCAGTACTTC. This gives the protein CASSLPARDRPSYEQYF.